The rows below give T cell receptor beta chains drawn from one sample of a study of blood T cell repertoires in COVID-19. Sequenced by immunoSEQ multiplex PCR; TCRdb stores in-frame clones only, minus some. Altogether approximately 280,000 clones are present, roughly 86% being singletons, with the ten largest covering over 8%. Sequencing was carried out using peripheral blood. These receptors all stem from a man aged 18 to 30 with active or convalescent COVID-19. The CDR3 runs from the conserved cysteine through the conserved F or W. D genes are given only for firm matches. Some rows have no size entry. The others give once, few or many, or a class for an expanded clone.

TRBV12-5,TRBD1,14,NA,TRBJ2-7,TGTGCTAGTGGTTTCGGGACAGGGGGACGCGAGCAGTACTTC,CASGFGTGGREQYF
TRBV14,TRBD2,15,NA,TRBJ2-7,TGTGCCAGCAGCCAAGGGGCGGGGGGCACCTACGAGCAGTACTTC,CASSQGAGGTYEQYF
TRBV4-1,NA,15,many,TRBJ1-3,TGCGCCAGCAGCCAACAGGGGCAGGGTGGATACACCATATATTTT,CASSQQGQGGYTIYF
TRBV5-6,TRBD2,17,NA,TRBJ2-7,TGTGCCAGCAGCTTTAAGTCTAGCGGGGCCTACTCCTACGAGCAGTACTTC,CASSFKSSGAYSYEQYF
TRBV18,NA,14,NA,TRBJ1-4,TGTGCCAGCTCACCACCGGGGGGGCAAGAAAAACTGTTTTTT,CASSPPGGQEKLFF
TRBV19,NA,16,NA,TRBJ2-1,TGTGCCAGTAGCACCATAGGGGAACGGTCCTACAATGAGCAGTTCTTC,CASSTIGERSYNEQFF
TRBV6-6,NA,10,NA,TRBJ1-2,TGTGCCAGTCAGGGTGGAGGCTACACCTTC,CASQGGGYTF
TRBV6-2/TRBV6-3,TRBD2,14,once,TRBJ2-1,TGTGCCAGCAGCCTCGGGACTAGTAGTGAATGGCAGTTCTTC,CASSLGTSSEWQFF
TRBV19,NA,11,NA,TRBJ1-2,TGTGCCAGTAGTGAGGGGGATGGCTACACCTTC,CASSEGDGYTF
TRBV7-2,NA,14,NA,TRBJ2-7,TGTGCCAGCAGCTTAGTTCCCGGGGGCTACGAGCAGTACTTC,CASSLVPGGYEQYF
TRBV5-5,NA,12,NA,TRBJ2-7,TGTGCCAGCAGCTTCTCAGGGGATGAGCAGTACTTC,CASSFSGDEQYF
TRBV7-3,TRBD2,15,NA,TRBJ2-7,TGTGCCAGCAGCTTATATGCGGGGGGCACCTACGAGCAGTACTTC,CASSLYAGGTYEQYF
TRBV7-8,TRBD1,15,NA,TRBJ1-4,TGTGCCAGCAGCAAGCGACAGGGGATAAATGAAAAACTGTTTTTT,CASSKRQGINEKLFF
TRBV7-9,TRBD1,16,once,TRBJ2-1,TGTGCCAGCAGCGGCGGGGACAGGGAATTTTACGGTGAGCAGTTCTTC,CASSGGDREFYGEQFF
TRBV2,NA,17,NA,TRBJ2-2,TGTGCCAGCAGTGAAGGGCCGGGACTCATTAACACCGGGGAGCTGTTTTTT,CASSEGPGLINTGELFF
TRBV7-9,TRBD1,14,once,TRBJ1-1,TGTGCCAGCAGCCCAGACAGGGGCTTGGCTGAAGCTTTCTTT,CASSPDRGLAEAFF
TRBV5-1,NA,13,NA,TRBJ2-7,TGCGCCAGCACCCCGGTCAGGGGCCTCGAGCAGTACTTC,CASTPVRGLEQYF
TRBV6-6,NA,12,NA,TRBJ1-2,TGTGCCAGCACCCCGGAGGCCTATGGCTACACCTTC,CASTPEAYGYTF
TRBV19,NA,12,NA,TRBJ2-3,TGTGCCAGTAGTATATTCGGGGATACGCAGTATTTT,CASSIFGDTQYF
TRBV6-4,NA,11,few,TRBJ1-2,TGTGCCAGCAGCGCAGGGCATGGCTACACCTTC,CASSAGHGYTF
TRBV9,NA,14,NA,TRBJ1-5,TGTGCCAGCAGCGTAGGTGGGGGGAATCAGCCCCAGCATTTT,CASSVGGGNQPQHF
TRBV18,NA,14,NA,TRBJ1-1,TGTGCCAGCTCCCTGGGTCAGGGAGGGGGTGAAGCTTTCTTT,CASSLGQGGGEAFF